The present T cell receptor (beta chain) was sequenced within a study of shared clonotypes between healthy human individuals. Comment on this clone: Its specificity is unknown.

Sorted-subset replicate PCRs used roughly 210 ng of genomic DNA. This amount corresponded to 30,000 to 35,000 T cell genomes. Here immunoSEQ multiplex PCR was the method, and the copy in TCRdb shows in-frame clones only, minus some. This sample has around 1.9 million clones, with approximately 94% found just once. Naive CD8 cells comprised CD45RO-negative, CCR7-positively selected cells, excluding terminally differentiated effector memory CD45RA+ cells. Every donor, a Caucasian adult, lived in Nashville, Tennessee. Whole-study findings and limits: Estimated richness was generally greater in naive than memory subsets. A reduction in generation probabilities was seen for non-shared clonotypes relative to those shared by all four donors.

V dropped 2 bases and J dropped 4 bases, with 8 bases sitting between them. Germline lookup yields CDR1 MNHEY and CDR2 SVGAGI. CDR3 length: 13 residues. The origin of this receptor is a man between 18 and 29 years old in good health. Some clones in this sample may be carry-over from other donors' samples. The sample was naive CD8+ T cells from PBMCs. The rearrangement joins TRBV6-5 to TRBJ1-1, with D uncertain. The CDR3: CASSYGSSTEAFF. The CDR3 DNA follows: TGTGCCAGCAGTTACGGTTCCAGCACTGAAGCTTTCTTT.